This entry concerns a single TCR beta chain. This sample is part of a study of blood T cell repertoires in COVID-19. Study-wide background: In each case, the material was cDNA or gDNA derived from T cells, B-cell-depleted T cells, or PBMCs.

Repertoires were generated with immunoSEQ multiplex PCR, while TCRdb's copy carries only in-frame clones and drops some. Here the sample spans 95,000 to 110,000 clones, roughly nine tenths being singletons. Looked up from germline, CDR1 is MNHEY and CDR2 is SVGAGI. V lost 5 bases and J lost 3; bases outside the gene matches: 8. This CDR3 region has 15 residues. This rearrangement joins TRBV6-5 to TRBJ2-3; 7 nucleotides agree with TRBD1. The sequenced material came from peripheral blood. The TCR sequence derives from a human donor in a cohort sampled during active COVID-19. The CDR3 DNA is TGTGCCAGCAGTAACGGACAGGCGGTGACAGATACGCAGTATTTT. The encoded protein is CASSNGQAVTDTQYF.